The 7 T cell receptor beta chains listed next were all sequenced from one sample in a study of early T cells in non-severe SARS-CoV-2 infection. One entry per CDR3 protein results from TCRdb running MiXCR on the 5' RACE reads. This sample yields some 59,000 distinct CDR3 sequences, of which roughly 9% are seen a single time; around 21% belongs to the top ten. The sequenced sample was whole blood. Source of these receptors: an adult who was a healthcare worker with PCR-confirmed SARS-CoV-2 infection or an uninfected control (not recorded which).

The V gene is TRBV29-1, the J gene TRBJ2-3; D is unclear. Germline V lookup: CDR1 SQVTM, CDR2 ANQGSEA. The V end lost 6 bases, the J end lost 5 bases, and 9 bases lay between the germline ends. The CDR3 spans 11 residues. CDR3 bases: TGCAGCGTAGATTGGGGAGATACGCAGTATTTT. Translation gives CSVDWGDTQYF.

This clonotype has ten or more counts. The chain carries TRBV4-2 and TRBJ2-7; TRBD2 might be the D (5 bases). Trimming took 3 bases from V and 3 from J, leaving 9 bases between them. The germline V gene encodes CDR1 LGHNA and CDR2 YNFKEQ. The CDR3 runs to 13 residues. DNA of the CDR3: TGTGCCAGCAGCCACATCCGGGGCTACGAGCAGTACTTC. This sequence encodes CASSHIRGYEQYF.

This clonotype was observed a handful of times. The J gene is TRBJ1-1, the V gene TRBV6-1, with D unclear. CDR3 length: 14 amino acids. The V and J ends lost 4 bases and 3 bases respectively, with 12 bases between them. The germline gives CDR1 MNHNS, CDR2 SASEGT. The CDR3 DNA sequence: TGTGCCAGCAGTGGTAAGGTCTTCGACACTGAAGCTTTCTTT. Translated, it gives CASSGKVFDTEAFF.

This clonotype has at least ten counts. This chain uses TRBV3-1 with TRBJ2-1, with D maybe TRBD2 (5 bases). The CDR3 has 13 residues. Germline V lookup: CDR1 LGHDT, CDR2 YNNKEL (reference sequence). Trimming took 3 bases from V and 16 from J, leaving 19 bases between them. The CDR3 DNA follows: TGTGCCAGCAGCCAGCCCCCCCGGGGTACAATTTTCTTC. It encodes CASSQPPRGTIFF.

About this clonotype itself: Likely a read error: the CDR3 ends without its conserved phenylalanine or tryptophan. The chain has TRBV5-1 and TRBJ1-3; tentative D call: TRBD1 (6 bases). The CDR3 is 13 residues long. Germline V gene data show CDR1 as SGHRS and CDR2 as YFSETQ. The V end lost 1 base, the J end lost 4 bases, and 6 bases lay between the germline ends. CDR3 residues: CASSLTGGNTIYV. The CDR3 DNA sequence: TGCGCCAGCAGCTTGACAGGGGGAAACACCATATATGTT.

This clonotype was counted between two and nine times. This chain connects TRBV3-1 to TRBJ1-3, with D unclear. Trimming took off 0 bases at V and 1 base at J, with 4 bases between the two ends. The CDR3 is made up of 14 amino acids. Germline loops: CDR1 LGHDT, CDR2 YNNKEL (reference sequence). The CDR3 nucleotides are TGTGCCAGCAGCCAAGAACCATCTGGAAACACCATATATTTT. Amino acid sequence: CASSQEPSGNTIYF.

The chain employs TRBV5-1 and TRBJ1-3, with TRBD1 matching 8 bases. Germline V CDR1 and CDR2: SGHRS, YFSETQ. The V gene end was trimmed by 3 bases and the J gene end by 2 bases; junction bases not matched to a gene: 1. CDR3 length: 14 amino acids. The CDR3 region has the DNA TGCGCCAGCAGCTCGGACAGGGCTGGAAACACCATATATTTT. Its translation: CASSSDRAGNTIYF.